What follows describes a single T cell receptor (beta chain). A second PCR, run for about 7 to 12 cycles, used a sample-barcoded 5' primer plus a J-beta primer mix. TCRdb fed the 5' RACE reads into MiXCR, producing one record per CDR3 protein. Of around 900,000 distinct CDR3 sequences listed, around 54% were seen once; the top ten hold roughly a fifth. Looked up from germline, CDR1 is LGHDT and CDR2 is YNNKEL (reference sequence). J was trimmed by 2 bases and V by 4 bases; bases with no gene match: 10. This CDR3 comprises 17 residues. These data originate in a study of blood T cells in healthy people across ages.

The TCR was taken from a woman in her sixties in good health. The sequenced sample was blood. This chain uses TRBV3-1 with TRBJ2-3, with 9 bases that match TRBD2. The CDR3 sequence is CASSRLTPSGATDTQYF. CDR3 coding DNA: TGTGCCAGCAGCCGCTTGACCCCTAGCGGGGCCACAGATACGCAGTATTTT.